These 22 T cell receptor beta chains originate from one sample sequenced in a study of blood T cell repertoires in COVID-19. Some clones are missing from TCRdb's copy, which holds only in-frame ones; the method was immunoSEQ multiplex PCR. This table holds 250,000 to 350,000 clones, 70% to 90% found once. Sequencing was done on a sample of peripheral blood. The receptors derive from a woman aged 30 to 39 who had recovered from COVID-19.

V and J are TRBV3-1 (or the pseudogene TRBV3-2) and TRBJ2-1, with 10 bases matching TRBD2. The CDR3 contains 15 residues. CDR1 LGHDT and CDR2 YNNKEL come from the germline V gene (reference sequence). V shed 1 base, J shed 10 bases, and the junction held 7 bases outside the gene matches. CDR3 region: CASSQGLAGVTEQFF. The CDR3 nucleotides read TGTGCCAGCAGCCAAGGGCTAGCGGGGGTGACGGAGCAGTTCTTC.

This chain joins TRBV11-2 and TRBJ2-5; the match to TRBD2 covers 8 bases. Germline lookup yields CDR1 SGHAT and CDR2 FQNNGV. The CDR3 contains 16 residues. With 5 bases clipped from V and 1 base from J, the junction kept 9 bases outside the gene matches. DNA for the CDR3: TGTGCCAGCAGCCCCAGGTGGAGCGGGGGCCAAGAGACCCAGTACTTC. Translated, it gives CASSPRWSGGQETQYF. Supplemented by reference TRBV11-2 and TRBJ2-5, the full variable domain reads EAGVAQSPRYKIIEKRQSVAFWCNPISGHATLYWYQQILGQGPKLLIQFQNNGVVDDSQLPKDRFSAERLKGVDSTLKIQPAKLEDSAVYLCASSPRWSGGQETQYFGPGTRLLVL.

Written as DNA, the CDR3 is TGTGCCAGCAGCCAAAAACCCGGTGTCGTCCCCCTCCACTTT. Its translation: CASSQKPGVVPLHF. The gene calls are TRBV14 and TRBJ1-6, with D unresolved. Trimming removed 2 bases at V and 13 bases at J, with 15 bases between. Germline V lookup: CDR1 SGHDN, CDR2 FVKESK. This CDR3 has 14 amino acids.

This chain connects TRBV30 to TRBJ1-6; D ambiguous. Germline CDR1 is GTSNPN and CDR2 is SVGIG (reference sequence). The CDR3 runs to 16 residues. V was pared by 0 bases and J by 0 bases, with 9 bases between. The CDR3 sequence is CAWSVRESSYNSPLHF. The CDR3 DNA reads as TGTGCCTGGAGTGTTCGGGAGAGCTCCTATAATTCACCCCTCCACTTT.

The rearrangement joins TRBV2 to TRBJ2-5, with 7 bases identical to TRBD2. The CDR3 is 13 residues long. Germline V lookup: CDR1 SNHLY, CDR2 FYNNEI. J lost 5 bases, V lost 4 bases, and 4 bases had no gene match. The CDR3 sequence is CASSGEGAETQYF. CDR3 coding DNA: TGTGCCAGCAGTGGGGAGGGCGCGGAGACCCAGTACTTC.

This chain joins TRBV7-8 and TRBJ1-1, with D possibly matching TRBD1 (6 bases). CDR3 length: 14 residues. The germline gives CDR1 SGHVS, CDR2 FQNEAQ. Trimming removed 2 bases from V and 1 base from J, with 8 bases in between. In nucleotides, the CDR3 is TGTGCCAGCAGCTTACTGGGGGCGAACACTGAAGCTTTCTTT. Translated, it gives CASSLLGANTEAFF.

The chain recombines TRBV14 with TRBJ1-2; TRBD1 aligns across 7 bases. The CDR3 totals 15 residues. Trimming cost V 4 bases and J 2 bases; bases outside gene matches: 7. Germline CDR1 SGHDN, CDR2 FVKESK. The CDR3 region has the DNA TGTGCCAGCAGCCTAGTGGCGGGACAGAACTATGGCTACACCTTC. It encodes CASSLVAGQNYGYTF.

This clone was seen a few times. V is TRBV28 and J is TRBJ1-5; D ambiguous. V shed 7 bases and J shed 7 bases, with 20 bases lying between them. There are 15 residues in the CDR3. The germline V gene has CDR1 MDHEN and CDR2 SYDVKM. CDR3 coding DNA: TGTGCCAGCAACTTGGGGTCGGGGATCCCCCAGCCCCAGCATTTT. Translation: CASNLGSGIPQPQHF.

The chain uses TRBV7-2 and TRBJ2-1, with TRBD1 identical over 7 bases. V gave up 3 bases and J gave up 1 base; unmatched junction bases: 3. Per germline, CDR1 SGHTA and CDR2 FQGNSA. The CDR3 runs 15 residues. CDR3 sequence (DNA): TGTGCCAGCAGCTTGAACAGGGGTTCCTACAATGAGCAGTTCTTC. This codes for CASSLNRGSYNEQFF.

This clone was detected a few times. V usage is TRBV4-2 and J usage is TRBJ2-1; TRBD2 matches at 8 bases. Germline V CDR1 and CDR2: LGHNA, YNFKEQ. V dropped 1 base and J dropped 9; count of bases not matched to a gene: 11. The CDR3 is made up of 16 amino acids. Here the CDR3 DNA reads TGTGCCAGCAGCCAAGCCACGGGAGGGCCTATCGGTGAGCAGTTCTTC. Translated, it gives CASSQATGGPIGEQFF.

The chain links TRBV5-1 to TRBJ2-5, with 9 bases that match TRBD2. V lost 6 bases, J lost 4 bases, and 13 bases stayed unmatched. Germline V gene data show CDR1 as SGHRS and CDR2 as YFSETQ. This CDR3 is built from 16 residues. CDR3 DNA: TGCGCCAGCACCCCCCTCGGACTAGCGTCGGGAGAGACCCAGTACTTC. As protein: CASTPLGLASGETQYF.

The CDR3 loop is CASSLATGWGYTF. As DNA, the CDR3 is TGCGCCAGCAGCCTAGCCACGGGTTGGGGCTACACCTTC. V is TRBV5-1 and J is TRBJ1-2; D gene uncertain. V was trimmed by 4 bases and J by 8 bases, leaving 15 bases between them. CDR1 is SGHRS, CDR2 YFSETQ, per germline. The CDR3 contains 13 residues.

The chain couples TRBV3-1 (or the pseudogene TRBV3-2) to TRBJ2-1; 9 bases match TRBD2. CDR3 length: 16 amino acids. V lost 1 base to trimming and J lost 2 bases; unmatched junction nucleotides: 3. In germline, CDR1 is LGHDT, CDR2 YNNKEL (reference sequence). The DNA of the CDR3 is TGTGCCAGCAGCCAAGGGGGGACTAGCCCCTACAATGAGCAGTTCTTC. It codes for CASSQGGTSPYNEQFF.

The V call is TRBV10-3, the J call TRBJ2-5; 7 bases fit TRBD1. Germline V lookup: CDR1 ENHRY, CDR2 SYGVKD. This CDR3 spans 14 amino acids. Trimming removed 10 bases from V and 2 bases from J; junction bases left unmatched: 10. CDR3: CATGTEKRQETQYF. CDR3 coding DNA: TGTGCCACCGGGACAGAGAAACGGCAAGAGACCCAGTACTTC.

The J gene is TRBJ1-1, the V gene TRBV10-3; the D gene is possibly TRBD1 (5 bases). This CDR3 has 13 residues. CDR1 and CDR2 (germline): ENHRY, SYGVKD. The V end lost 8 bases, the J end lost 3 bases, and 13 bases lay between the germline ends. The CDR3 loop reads CAIRGKLDTEAFF. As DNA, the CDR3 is TGTGCCATCCGGGGGAAGTTGGACACTGAAGCTTTCTTT.

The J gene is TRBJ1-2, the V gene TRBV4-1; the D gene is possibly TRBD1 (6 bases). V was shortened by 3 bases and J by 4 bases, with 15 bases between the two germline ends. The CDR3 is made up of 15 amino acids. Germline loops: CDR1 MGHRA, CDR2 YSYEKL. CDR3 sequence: CASSHPTQGFYGYTF. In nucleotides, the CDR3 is TGCGCCAGCAGCCACCCAACACAGGGTTTCTATGGCTACACCTTC.

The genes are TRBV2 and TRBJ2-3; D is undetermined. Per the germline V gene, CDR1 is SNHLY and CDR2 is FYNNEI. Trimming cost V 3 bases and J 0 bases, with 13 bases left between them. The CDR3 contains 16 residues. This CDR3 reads CASSDGRTRSTDTQYF. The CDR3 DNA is TGTGCCAGCAGTGACGGCAGAACGAGGAGCACAGATACGCAGTATTTT.

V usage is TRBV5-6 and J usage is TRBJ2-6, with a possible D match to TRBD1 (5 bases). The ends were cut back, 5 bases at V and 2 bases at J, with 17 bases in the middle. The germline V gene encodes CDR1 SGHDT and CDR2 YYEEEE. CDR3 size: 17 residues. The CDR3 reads CASSLPIQGTGANVLTF. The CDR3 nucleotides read TGTGCCAGCAGTTTGCCTATCCAGGGTACTGGGGCCAACGTCCTGACTTTC.

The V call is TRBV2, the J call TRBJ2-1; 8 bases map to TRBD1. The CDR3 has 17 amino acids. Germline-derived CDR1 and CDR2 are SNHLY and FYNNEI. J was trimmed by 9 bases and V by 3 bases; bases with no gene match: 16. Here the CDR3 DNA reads TGTGCCAGCAGTGATTGGCAGGGGGCGAATTTTGATACTGAGCAGTTCTTC. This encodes CASSDWQGANFDTEQFF.

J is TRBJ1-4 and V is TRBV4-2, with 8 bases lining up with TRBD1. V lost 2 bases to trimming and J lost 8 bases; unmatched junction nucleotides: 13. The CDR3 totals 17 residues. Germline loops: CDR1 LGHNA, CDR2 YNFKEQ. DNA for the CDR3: TGTGCCAGCAGCCAACCCCTTAAACAGGGGGTTAGGGAAAAACTGTTTTTT. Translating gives CASSQPLKQGVREKLFF.

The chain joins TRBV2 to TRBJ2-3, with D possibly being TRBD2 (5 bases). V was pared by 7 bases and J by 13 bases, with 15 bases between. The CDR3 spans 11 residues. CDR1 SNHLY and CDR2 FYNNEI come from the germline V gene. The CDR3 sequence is CASTSSGSEYF. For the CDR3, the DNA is TGTGCCAGCACGTCGTCGGGGTCGGAGTATTTT.

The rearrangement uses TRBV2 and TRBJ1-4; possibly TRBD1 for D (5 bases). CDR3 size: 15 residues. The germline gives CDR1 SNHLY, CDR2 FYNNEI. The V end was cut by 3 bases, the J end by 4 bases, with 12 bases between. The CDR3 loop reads CASSDFREDNEKLFF. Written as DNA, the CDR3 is TGTGCCAGCAGTGACTTCAGGGAGGATAATGAAAAACTGTTTTTT. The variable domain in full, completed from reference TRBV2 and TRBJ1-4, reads EPEVTQTPSHQVTQMGQEVILRCVPISNHLYFYWYRQILGQKVEFLVSFYNNEISEKSEIFDDQFSVERPDGSNFTLKIRSTKLEDSAMYFCASSDFREDNEKLFFGSGTQLSVL.